The next 7 T cell receptor beta chains were all read from a single sample in a study of response to subunit inactivated influenza vaccine. TCRdb reprocessed the RT-PCR reads with MiXCR, giving one entry per CDR3 protein. The data hold hundreds of thousands of distinct CDR3 sequences, with around a fifth observed a single time. Material: PBMCs from blood, obtained approximately 20 months after vaccination. The receptor source for this set is a man aged 45 to 75 who received an inactivated influenza vaccine.

This clonotype was found many times. The chain carries TRBV7-9 and TRBJ1-2; D call uncertain. The CDR3 is made up of 13 amino acids. The V end was cut by 3 bases, the J end by 2 bases, with 7 bases between. Germline values: CDR1 SEHNR, CDR2 FQNEAQ (reference sequence). The CDR3 sequence is CASSLTENYGYTF. The CDR3 DNA is TGTGCCAGCAGCTTGACGGAAAACTATGGCTACACCTTC.

A few counts support this clonotype. V usage is TRBV5-1 and J usage is TRBJ1-5; the D gene is possibly TRBD1 (5 bases). The germline gives CDR1 SGHRS, CDR2 YFSETQ. The CDR3 totals 15 residues. The V end was cut by 0 bases, the J end by 3 bases, with 10 bases between. The DNA for the CDR3 is TGCGCCAGCAGCTTGGCGGGACGGATCAATCAGCCCCAGCATTTT. Its protein product is CASSLAGRINQPQHF.

CDR3 sequence reads: CAWSVKSAGELFF. The DNA for the CDR3 is TGTGCCTGGAGTGTGAAGTCGGCCGGGGAGCTGTTTTTT. The J gene is TRBJ2-2, the V gene TRBV30; D is uncertain. In germline, CDR1 is GTSNPN, CDR2 SVGIG (reference sequence). This CDR3 comprises 13 residues. V lost 0 bases, J lost 6 bases, and 8 bases lay in between.

The chain links TRBV7-3 to TRBJ2-3; 13 bases are a match to TRBD2. V lost 5 bases to trimming and J lost 6 bases; unmatched junction nucleotides: 5. Germline CDR1 SGHTA, CDR2 FQGTGA. The CDR3 is 15 amino acids. The CDR3 DNA is TGTGCCAGCAGCCGGACTAGCGGGAGAGGGGATACGCAGTATTTT. Translation: CASSRTSGRGDTQYF.

This clonotype has only a few counts. The genes are TRBV15 and TRBJ1-3; TRBD1 might be the D (6 bases). The germline CDR1 and CDR2 sequences are LNHNV and YYDKDF (reference sequence). The V end was cut by 2 bases, the J end by 7 bases, with 21 bases between. CDR3 length: 17 amino acids. CDR3 region: CATSRLPLRQDGNTIYF. Written as DNA, the CDR3 is TGTGCCACCAGCAGACTACCCTTGAGACAGGACGGTAACACCATATATTTT.

This clonotype was counted once. The chain is built from TRBV12-3 or TRBV12-4 and TRBJ2-3, with D possibly TRBD2 on 7 matching bases. Trimming took off 9 bases at V and 2 bases at J, with 18 bases between the two ends. This CDR3 contains 15 residues. The CDR3 DNA sequence: TGTGCCAGTACCGGATCGGGGGGCTACACAGATACGCAGTATTTT. This translates into CASTGSGGYTDTQYF.

V and J are TRBV11-3 and TRBJ1-2; 8 bases match TRBD1. The germline gives CDR1 SGHNT, CDR2 YENEEA. CDR3 size: 16 residues. Germline trimming cut 1 base from V and 2 bases from J; bases unmatched to any gene: 6. The CDR3 spells CASSLGGQEPNYGYTF. The CDR3 DNA sequence: TGTGCCAGCAGCTTAGGGGGACAGGAACCGAACTATGGCTACACCTTC.